This T cell receptor (beta chain) is from a study of human T cells and chemical hapten exposure. Study-wide context: Alopecia areata, totalis or universalis affected patients who were mostly female.

The time point was: pre-sensitization, week 0. Treatment denoted: therapeutic diphenylcyclopropenone sensitization with weekly scalp DPC. Blood draws preceded each patch test application. Each donor was an alopecia patient between 18 and 70 years of age who qualified for DPC. The library tagged each cDNA molecule with unique molecular identifiers. TCRdb passed the RACE reads through MiXCR, listing each CDR3 protein once. The sample lists about 110,000 distinct CDR3 sequences; 9.5% to 15% were seen once. The CDR3 covers 14 residues. Looked up from germline, CDR1 is LNHDA and CDR2 is SQIVND (reference sequence). Between the trimmed V and J ends, which lost 5 bases and 6 bases, there was a span of 13 bases.

The chain couples TRBV19 to TRBJ2-2, with a weak D call TRBD2 (5 bases). The sample consisted of whole blood, taken in connection with sensitization to the hapten diphenylcyclopropenone (DPC). The TCR originated in a woman in her fifties or sixties with alopecia areata. Some clones in this sample may be carry-over from other donors' samples. The CDR3 sequence: CASSRLRGAGELFF. As DNA, the CDR3 is TGTGCCAGTAGTCGACTACGTGGCGCCGGGGAGCTGTTTTTT.